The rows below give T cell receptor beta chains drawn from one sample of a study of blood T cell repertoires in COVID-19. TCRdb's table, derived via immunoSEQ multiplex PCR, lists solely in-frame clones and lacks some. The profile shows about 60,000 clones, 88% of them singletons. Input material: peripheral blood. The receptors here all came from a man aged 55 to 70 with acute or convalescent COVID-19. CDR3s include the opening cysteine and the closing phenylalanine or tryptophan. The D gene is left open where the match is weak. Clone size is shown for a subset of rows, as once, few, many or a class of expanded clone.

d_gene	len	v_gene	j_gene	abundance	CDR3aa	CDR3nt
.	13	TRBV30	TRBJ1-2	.	CAWSRGDNYGYTF	TGTGCCTGGAGTCGCGGGGATAACTATGGCTACACCTTC
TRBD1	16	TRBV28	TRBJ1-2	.	CASRQPPDRDLDGYTF	TGTGCCAGCAGACAACCCCCCGACAGGGATCTGGATGGCTACACCTTC
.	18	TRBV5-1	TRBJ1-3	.	CASSLGIMSRGSGNTIYF	TGCGCCAGCAGCTTGGGGATTATGTCCCGGGGATCCGGAAACACCATATATTTT
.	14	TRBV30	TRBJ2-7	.	CAWSPMTGSYEQYF	TGTGCCTGGAGTCCGATGACAGGCTCCTACGAGCAGTACTTC
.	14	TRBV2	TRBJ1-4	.	CASRPTRLYEKLFF	TGTGCCAGCAGACCAACCAGACTATATGAAAAACTGTTTTTT
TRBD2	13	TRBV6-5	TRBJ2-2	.	CASSEGGVGELFF	TGTGCCAGCAGCGAGGGAGGGGTCGGGGAGCTGTTTTTT
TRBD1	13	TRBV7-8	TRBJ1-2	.	CASSLDRPYGYTF	TGTGCCAGCAGCCTGGACAGGCCCTATGGCTACACCTTC
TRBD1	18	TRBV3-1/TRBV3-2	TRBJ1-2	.	CASSQSWDRVGANYGYTF	TGTGCCAGCAGCCAATCCTGGGACAGGGTTGGGGCTAACTATGGCTACACCTTC
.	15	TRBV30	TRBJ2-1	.	CAWSLDRGAGNEQFF	TGTGCCTGGAGCCTCGACCGCGGGGCGGGCAATGAGCAGTTCTTC
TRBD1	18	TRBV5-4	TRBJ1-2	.	CASSQETGQGALGYGYTF	TGTGCCAGCAGCCAGGAAACAGGACAGGGGGCGCTGGGCTATGGCTACACCTTC
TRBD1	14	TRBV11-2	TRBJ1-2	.	CASSLPDRGRGYTF	TGTGCCAGCAGCTTACCTGACAGGGGGCGAGGCTACACCTTC
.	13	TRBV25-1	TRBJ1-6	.	CASSEEGVSPLHF	TGTGCCAGCAGTGAAGAGGGCGTTTCACCCCTCCACTTT
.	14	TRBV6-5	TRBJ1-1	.	CASSYSRGDTEAFF	TGTGCCAGCAGTTACTCACGGGGGGACACTGAAGCTTTCTTT
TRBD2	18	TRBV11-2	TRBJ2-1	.	CASSRSGLPILSYNEQFF	TGTGCCAGCAGCAGATCGGGACTACCAATTCTCTCCTACAATGAGCAGTTCTTC
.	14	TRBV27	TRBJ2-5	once	CASSLFGRQETQYF	TGTGCCAGCAGTTTATTCGGCAGGCAAGAGACCCAGTACTTC
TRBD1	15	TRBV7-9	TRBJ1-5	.	CASSLTGQGAQPQHF	TGTGCCAGCAGCTTAACGGGACAGGGGGCCCAGCCCCAGCATTTT
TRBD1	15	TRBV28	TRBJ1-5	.	CASRSGTAGHQPQHF	TGTGCCAGCAGATCGGGGACAGCAGGGCATCAGCCCCAGCATTTT
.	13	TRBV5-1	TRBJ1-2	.	CASSLSTGNGYTF	TGCGCCAGCAGCTTATCAACAGGGAATGGCTACACCTTC
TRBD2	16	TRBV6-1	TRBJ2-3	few	CASSELGGRATDTQYF	TGTGCCAGCAGTGAATTGGGCGGGAGGGCCACAGATACGCAGTATTTT
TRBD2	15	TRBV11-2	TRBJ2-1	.	CASSLYLAGVGEQFF	TGTGCCAGCAGCTTATATCTAGCGGGAGTAGGGGAGCAGTTCTTC
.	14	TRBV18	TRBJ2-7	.	CASSPRLDTYEQYF	TGTGCCAGCTCACCAAGACTAGACACATACGAGCAGTACTTC
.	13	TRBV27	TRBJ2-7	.	CASRPNRSYEQYF	TGTGCCAGCAGACCTAATCGGTCCTACGAGCAGTACTTC
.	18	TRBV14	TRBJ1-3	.	CASRPDPRQYAPGNTIYF	TGTGCCAGCAGGCCAGATCCAAGACAGTATGCTCCCGGAAACACCATATATTTT
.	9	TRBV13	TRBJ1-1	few	CASLQGAFF	TGTGCCAGCCTCCAGGGGGCTTTCTTT
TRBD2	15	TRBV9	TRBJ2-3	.	CASSVGTSGTDTQYF	TGTGCCAGCAGCGTTGGGACTAGCGGGACAGATACGCAGTATTTT
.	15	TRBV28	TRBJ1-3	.	CASSLLSFPGNTIYF	TGTGCCAGCAGTTTATTGAGCTTTCCTGGAAACACCATATATTTT
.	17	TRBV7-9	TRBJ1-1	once	CASSLLGRGAMNTEAFF	TGTGCCAGCAGCCTACTGGGGAGGGGGGCAATGAACACTGAAGCTTTCTTT
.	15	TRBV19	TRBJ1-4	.	CASSKPGTGDGKLFF	TGTGCCAGTAGTAAACCCGGGACGGGGGATGGAAAACTGTTTTTT
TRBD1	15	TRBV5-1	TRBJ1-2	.	CASSPWTGEGFGYTF	TGCGCCAGCAGCCCGTGGACAGGGGAAGGGTTTGGCTACACCTTC
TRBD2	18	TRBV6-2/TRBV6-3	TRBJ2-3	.	CASSYSGGLASFIFTQYF	TGTGCCAGCAGTTACTCGGGGGGACTAGCGAGTTTCATCTTTACGCAGTATTTT